These 18 T cell receptor beta chains were sequenced from one sample in a study of blood T cells in healthy people across ages. Next came a second PCR, run for roughly 6 to 11 cycles, which used a sample-barcoded 5' primer along with a J-beta primer mix. Each CDR3 protein gets one entry after TCRdb re-called the 5' RACE reads with MiXCR. The sample consists of around 800,000 distinct CDR3 sequences, under 80% of them appearing once. The sequencing sample was made of blood. These receptor sequences come from a man aged 25-45 years in good health.

The V and J genes are TRBV9 and TRBJ2-4; no clear D. With the DNA end fitting TRBJ2-7 better, the J assignment may be wrong. The CDR3 consists of 15 residues. Germline assignment: CDR1 SGDLS and CDR2 YYNGEE. The CDR3 DNA is TGTGCCAGCAGCGTGGCACCGGAGAGTCCCTACGAGCAGTACTTC. It is translated as CASSVAPESPYEQYF.

The V and J genes are TRBV4-2 and TRBJ2-3, with 10 bases lining up with TRBD2. The junction had 9 bases not matched to a gene; V was cut back by 1 base and J by 5 bases. The CDR3 has 17 residues. CDR1 and CDR2 from the germline V gene are LGHNA and YNFKEQ. The CDR3 nucleotides are TGTGCCAGCAGCCAAGGCCCCACTAGCGGGGTTGAAGATACGCAGTATTTT. This translates into CASSQGPTSGVEDTQYF.

V and J are TRBV12-3 or TRBV12-4 and TRBJ1-4, with D maybe TRBD1 (6 bases). CDR3 length: 14 amino acids. V was shortened by 7 bases and J by 5 bases, with 14 bases between the two germline ends. For the CDR3, the DNA is TGTGCCAGCAACCTCGAGGGGGTAAATGAAAAACTGTTTTTT. Translating it yields CASNLEGVNEKLFF.

This clonotype was seen more than once but under ten times. The chain is built from TRBV3-1 and TRBJ1-5; unclear D gene. Germline CDR1 LGHDT, CDR2 YNNKEL (reference sequence). V shed 1 base and J shed 0 bases, with 7 bases lying between them. The CDR3 is made up of 15 amino acids. DNA of the CDR3: TGTGCCAGCAGCCAAGGGGCATTTAGCAATCAGCCCCAGCATTTT. Translation: CASSQGAFSNQPQHF.

V is TRBV6-5 and J is TRBJ2-7; D not resolved. The CDR3 loop spans 17 amino acids. Germline V gives CDR1 MNHEY, CDR2 SVGAGI. The V end was cut by 0 bases, the J end by 2 bases, with 17 bases between. The CDR3 here is CASSYSKVGLVAYEQYF. The DNA of the CDR3 is TGTGCCAGCAGTTACTCGAAAGTAGGTCTAGTGGCCTACGAGCAGTACTTC.

This rearrangement joins TRBV20-1 to TRBJ2-3; 7 nucleotides align to TRBD2. Germline V gives CDR1 DFQATT, CDR2 SNEGSKA (reference sequence). V shed 6 bases, J shed 6 bases, and the junction held 3 bases outside the gene matches. The CDR3 has 11 residues. The CDR3 DNA reads TGCAGTGCAGCGGGGTTCGATACGCAGTATTTT. It codes for CSAAGFDTQYF.

The chain is built from TRBV7-2 and TRBJ2-5, with D possibly being TRBD2 (6 bases). There are 14 residues in the CDR3. Germline CDR1 reads SGHTA; CDR2 reads FQGNSA. V dropped 5 bases and J dropped 2 bases, with 12 bases sitting between them. The CDR3 spells CASSPRGTQETQYF. The CDR3 DNA reads as TGTGCCAGCAGCCCCCGCGGGACTCAAGAGACCCAGTACTTC.

This clonotype came up once. The chain carries TRBV7-2 and TRBJ2-3; tentatively, D is TRBD1 or TRBD2 (5 bases each). This CDR3 has 15 amino acids. The germline V gene has CDR1 SGHTA and CDR2 FQGNSA. The V and J ends lost 3 bases and 4 bases respectively, with 14 bases between them. The CDR3, as DNA: TGTGCCAGCAGCTTGAGTTGGGGACCTCCAGATACGCAGTATTTT. Amino acids: CASSLSWGPPDTQYF. Using reference TRBV7-2 and TRBJ2-3 for the parts outside the CDR3, the full variable domain is GAGVSQSPSNKVTEKGKDVELRCDPISGHTALYWYRQSLGQGLEFLIYFQGNSAPDKSGLPSDRFSAERTGGSVSTLTIQRTQQEDSAVYLCASSLSWGPPDTQYFGPGTRLTVL.

The chain couples TRBV5-1 to TRBJ2-2; the match to TRBD1 covers 7 bases. J lost 6 bases, V lost 4 bases, and 9 bases had no gene match. This CDR3 comprises 15 residues. Germline CDR1 and CDR2: SGHRS and YFSETQ. Written as DNA, the CDR3 is TGCGCCAGCAGCCCGACAGGGTTAATCGCCGGGGAGCTGTTTTTT. Its translation is CASSPTGLIAGELFF.

The CDR3 DNA is TGTGCCAGTACTGATAGGGGCAGGCCCGACTACGAGCAGTACTTC. This codes for CASTDRGRPDYEQYF. The chain joins TRBV2 to TRBJ2-7; a weak D match, TRBD1 (5 bases). This CDR3 region has 15 residues. Germline V gene lookup returns CDR1 SNHLY and CDR2 FYNNEI. Between the trimmed V and J ends, which lost 9 bases and 3 bases, there was a span of 21 bases.

There are a few counts of this clonotype. This sequence joins TRBV20-1 and TRBJ1-5, with D possibly TRBD1 on 5 matching bases. The CDR3 is 15 residues long. Trimming took 1 base from V and 9 from J, leaving 19 bases between them. Germline V lookup: CDR1 DFQATT, CDR2 SNEGSKA (reference sequence). The CDR3 region has the DNA TGCAGTGCTAGAGCGGACGAGGGGTTGGGGAGGCCCCAGCATTTT. Translated, it gives CSARADEGLGRPQHF.

The V and J genes are TRBV7-2 and TRBJ2-4; D not certain. The V end was cut by 7 bases, the J end by 0 bases, with 7 bases between. CDR3 length: 13 residues. Germline lookup yields CDR1 SGHTA and CDR2 FQGNSA. The DNA of the CDR3 is TGTGCCAGCACCCAACTAGCCAAAAACATTCAGTACTTC. It yields the protein CASTQLAKNIQYF.

This sequence joins TRBV7-3 and TRBJ2-3; either TRBD1 or TRBD2 may supply D (6 bases each). V shed 6 bases and J shed 2 bases, with 9 bases lying between them. Germline V gene sequence: CDR1 SGHTA, CDR2 FQGTGA. This CDR3 is 13 amino acids long. This CDR3 is CASSRGPTDTQYF. DNA of the CDR3: TGTGCCAGCAGTCGGGGGCCCACAGATACGCAGTATTTT.

V gene TRBV14 combines with J gene TRBJ1-4; D perhaps matches TRBD1 (5 bases). The V end lost 4 bases, the J end lost 7 bases, and 16 bases lay between the germline ends. Looked up from germline, CDR1 is SGHDN and CDR2 is FVKESK. The length of the CDR3 is 15 residues. The CDR3 loop reads CASSPVNDRFEKLFF. CDR3 DNA: TGTGCCAGCAGCCCAGTTAATGACAGATTTGAAAAACTGTTTTTT.

This clonotype was counted only a few times. V usage is TRBV25-1 and J usage is TRBJ2-5; 9 positions match TRBD1. The closer fit of TRBJ2-7 to the DNA end suggests the J call may be wrong. Germline V gene lookup returns CDR1 MGHDK and CDR2 SYGVNS. This CDR3 is 15 amino acids long. CDR3 protein: CASSEWGTGFYEQYF. The CDR3, as DNA: TGTGCCAGCAGTGAATGGGGGACAGGGTTCTACGAGCAGTACTTC.

There are a few counts of this clonotype. CDR3 protein: CASIPGLSSYNSPLHF. DNA for the CDR3: TGTGCCAGCATCCCGGGCCTAAGCTCCTATAATTCACCCCTCCACTTT. J is TRBJ1-6 and V is TRBV12-3 or TRBV12-4; no reliable D call. The CDR3 has 16 residues. The V gene lost 7 bases and the J gene lost 0 bases, with 13 bases spanning the gap.

This chain uses TRBV6-2 or TRBV6-3 with TRBJ2-1; TRBD2 agrees at 9 bases. J gave up 2 bases and V 6 bases, and 8 bases lay outside the gene matches. This CDR3 region has 16 residues. From germline, CDR1 is MNHEY and CDR2 SVGEGT. This chain's CDR3 is CASSDLAGATYNEQFF. The CDR3 coding sequence is TGTGCCAGCAGCGACTTAGCGGGGGCTACCTACAATGAGCAGTTCTTC.

The chain combines TRBV5-1 with TRBJ2-5, with D tentatively TRBD1 (5 bases). Germline CDR1 SGHRS, CDR2 YFSETQ. With 2 bases removed from V and 4 bases from J, the gap between germline ends came to 12 bases. The CDR3 runs to 14 residues. The DNA for the CDR3 is TGCGCCAGCAGCTTTAGGGGCTTCCGAGAGACCCAGTACTTC. Translated, it gives CASSFRGFRETQYF.